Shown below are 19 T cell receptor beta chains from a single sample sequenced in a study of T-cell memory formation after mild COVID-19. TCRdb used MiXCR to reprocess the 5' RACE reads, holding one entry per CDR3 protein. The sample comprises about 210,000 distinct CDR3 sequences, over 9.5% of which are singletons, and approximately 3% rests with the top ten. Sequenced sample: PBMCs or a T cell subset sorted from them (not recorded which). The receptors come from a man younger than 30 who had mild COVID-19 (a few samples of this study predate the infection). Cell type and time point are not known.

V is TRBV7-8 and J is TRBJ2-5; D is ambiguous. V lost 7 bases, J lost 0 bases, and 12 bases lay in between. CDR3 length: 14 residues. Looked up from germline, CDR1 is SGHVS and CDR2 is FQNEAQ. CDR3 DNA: TGTGCCAGCAACCCCTCGATGTACCAAGAGACCCAGTACTTC. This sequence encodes CASNPSMYQETQYF.

CDR3 region: CASALGYTGNTIYF. The CDR3 DNA follows: TGTGCCAGTGCCCTGGGTTACACTGGAAACACCATATATTTT. The rearrangement uses TRBV6-6 and TRBJ1-3; D unclear. The CDR3 length is 14 residues. V lost 9 bases and J lost 2, with 14 bases in between. The germline V gene has CDR1 MNHNY and CDR2 SVGAGI (reference sequence).

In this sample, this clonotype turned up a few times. CDR3 in amino acids: CASSLRGGEQETQYF. CDR3 sequence (DNA): TGTGCCAGCAGCTTAAGAGGGGGGGAACAAGAGACCCAGTACTTC. The rearrangement links TRBV7-2 to TRBJ2-5, with D possibly TRBD2 on 7 matching bases. The CDR3 is 15 residues long. The germline V gene has CDR1 SGHTA and CDR2 FQGNSA. With 2 bases removed from V and 2 bases from J, the gap between germline ends came to 12 bases.

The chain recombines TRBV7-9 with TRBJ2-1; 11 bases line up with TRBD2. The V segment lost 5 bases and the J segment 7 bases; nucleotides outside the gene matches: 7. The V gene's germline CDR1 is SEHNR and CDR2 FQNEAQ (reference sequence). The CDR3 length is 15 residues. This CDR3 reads CASSRPSGGKNEQFF. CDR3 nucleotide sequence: TGTGCCAGCAGCCGTCCTAGCGGGGGGAAAAATGAGCAGTTCTTC.

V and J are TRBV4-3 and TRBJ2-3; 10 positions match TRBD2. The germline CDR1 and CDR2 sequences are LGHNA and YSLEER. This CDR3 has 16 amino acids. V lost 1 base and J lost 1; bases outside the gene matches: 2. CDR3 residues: CASSQVGTSGTDTQYF. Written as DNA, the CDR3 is TGCGCCAGCAGCCAAGTGGGGACTAGCGGCACAGATACGCAGTATTTT.

DNA of the CDR3: TGCGCCAGCAGCCCGGGGGAGTACCAAGAGACCCAGTACTTC. It is translated as CASSPGEYQETQYF. The J gene is TRBJ2-5, the V gene TRBV5-1, with a tentative D call TRBD2 (6 bases). The V and J ends lost 4 bases and 0 bases respectively, with 10 bases between them. Germline V gene data show CDR1 as SGHRS and CDR2 as YFSETQ. CDR3 length: 14 residues.

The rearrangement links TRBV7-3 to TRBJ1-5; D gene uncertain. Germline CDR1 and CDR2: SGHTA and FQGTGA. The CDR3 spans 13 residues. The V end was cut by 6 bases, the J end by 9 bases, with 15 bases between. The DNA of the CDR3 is TGTGCCAGCAGTATGACCGCGGCGGGGCCCCAGCATTTT. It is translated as CASSMTAAGPQHF.

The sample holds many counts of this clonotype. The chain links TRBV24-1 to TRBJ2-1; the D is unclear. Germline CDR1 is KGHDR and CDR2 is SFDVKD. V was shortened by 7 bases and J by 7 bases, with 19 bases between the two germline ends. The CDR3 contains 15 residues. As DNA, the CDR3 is TGTGCCACCAGCCCCCGGGTCACCCCGAGGAATGAGCAGTTCTTC. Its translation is CATSPRVTPRNEQFF.

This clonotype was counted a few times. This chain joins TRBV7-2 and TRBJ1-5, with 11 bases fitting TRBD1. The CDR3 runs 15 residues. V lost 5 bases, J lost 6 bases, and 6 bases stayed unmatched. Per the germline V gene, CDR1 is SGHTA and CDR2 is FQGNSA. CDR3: CASSHGQGASQPQHF. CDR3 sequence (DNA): TGTGCCAGCAGCCACGGACAGGGGGCAAGTCAGCCCCAGCATTTT.

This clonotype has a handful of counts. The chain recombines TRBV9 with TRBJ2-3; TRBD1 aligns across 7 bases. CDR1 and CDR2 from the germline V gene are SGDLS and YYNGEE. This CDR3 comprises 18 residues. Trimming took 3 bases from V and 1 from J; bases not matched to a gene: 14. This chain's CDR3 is CASSGIWDSRWGTDTQYF. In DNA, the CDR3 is TGTGCCAGCAGCGGGATATGGGACAGTCGGTGGGGCACAGATACGCAGTATTTT.

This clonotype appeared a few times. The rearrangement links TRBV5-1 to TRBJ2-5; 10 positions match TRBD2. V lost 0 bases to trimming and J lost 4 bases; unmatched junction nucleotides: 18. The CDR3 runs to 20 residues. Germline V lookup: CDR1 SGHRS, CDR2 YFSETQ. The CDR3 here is CASSLGSGGSDRFRRETQYF. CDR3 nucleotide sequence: TGCGCCAGCAGCTTGGGTAGCGGGGGGTCGGACCGGTTCCGACGAGAGACCCAGTACTTC.

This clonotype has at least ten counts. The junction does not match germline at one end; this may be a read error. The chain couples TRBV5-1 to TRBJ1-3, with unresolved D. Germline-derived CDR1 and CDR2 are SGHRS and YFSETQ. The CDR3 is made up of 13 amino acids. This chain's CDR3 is CASSLASGNTIYF. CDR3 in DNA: TGTGCCAGCAGTTTGGCCAGCGGAAACACCATATATTTT.

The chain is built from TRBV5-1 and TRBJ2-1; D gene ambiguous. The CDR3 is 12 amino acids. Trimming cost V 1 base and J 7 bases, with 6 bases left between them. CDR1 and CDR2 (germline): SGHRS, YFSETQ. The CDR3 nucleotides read TGCGCCAGCAGCTTGCAGAGGAATGAGCAGTTCTTC. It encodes CASSLQRNEQFF.

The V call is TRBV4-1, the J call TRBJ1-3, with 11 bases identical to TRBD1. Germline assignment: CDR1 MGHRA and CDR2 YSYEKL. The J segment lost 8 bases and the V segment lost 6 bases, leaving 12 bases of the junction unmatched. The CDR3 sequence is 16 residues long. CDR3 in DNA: TGCGCCAGCAGACAAAGGCCCGGGACAGGGGGACACACCATATATTTT. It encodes CASRQRPGTGGHTIYF.

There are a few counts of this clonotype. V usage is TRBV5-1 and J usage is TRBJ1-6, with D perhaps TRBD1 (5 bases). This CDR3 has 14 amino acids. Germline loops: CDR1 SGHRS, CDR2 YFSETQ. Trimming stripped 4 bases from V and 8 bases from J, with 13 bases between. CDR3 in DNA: TGCGCCAGCAGCGGCGGGACGGCCGATTCACCCCTCCACTTT. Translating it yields CASSGGTADSPLHF.

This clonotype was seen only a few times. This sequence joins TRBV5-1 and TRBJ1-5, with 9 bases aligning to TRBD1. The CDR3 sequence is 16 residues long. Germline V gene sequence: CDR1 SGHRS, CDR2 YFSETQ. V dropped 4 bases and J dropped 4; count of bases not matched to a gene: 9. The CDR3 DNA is TGCGCCAGCAGCAGGCGCTGGGGACAGGGTAATCAGCCCCAGCATTTT. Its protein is CASSRRWGQGNQPQHF.

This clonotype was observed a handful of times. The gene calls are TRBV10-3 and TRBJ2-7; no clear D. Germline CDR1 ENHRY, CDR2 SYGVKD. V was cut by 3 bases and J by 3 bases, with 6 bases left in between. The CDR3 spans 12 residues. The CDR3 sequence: CAISDPGYEQYF. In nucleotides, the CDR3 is TGTGCCATCAGTGACCCGGGCTACGAGCAGTACTTC.

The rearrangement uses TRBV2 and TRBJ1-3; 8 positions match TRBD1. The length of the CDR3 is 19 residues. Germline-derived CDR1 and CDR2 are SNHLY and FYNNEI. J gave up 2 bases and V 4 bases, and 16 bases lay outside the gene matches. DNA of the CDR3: TGTGCCAGCAGTGTGTTTTTTCGGACAGGGAGGCTGCCTGGAAACACCATATATTTT. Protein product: CASSVFFRTGRLPGNTIYF.

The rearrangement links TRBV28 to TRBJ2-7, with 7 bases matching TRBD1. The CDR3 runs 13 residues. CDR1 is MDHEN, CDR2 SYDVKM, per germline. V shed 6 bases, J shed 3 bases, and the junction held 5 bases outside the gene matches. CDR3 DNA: TGTGCCAGCAGCCTGGGACAGAGCTACGAGCAGTACGTC. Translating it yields CASSLGQSYEQYV.